A selection of T cell receptor beta chains follows, all from one sample in a study of T cells after yellow fever vaccination. MiXCR, run by TCRdb on the 5' RACE reads, gives a single entry per CDR3 protein. Altogether fewer than 650,000 distinct CDR3 sequences are present, around a fifth being singletons, with the ten largest covering 15% to 20%. This specimen consisted of PBMCs, obtained approximately 20 days after the first yellow fever vaccination. These receptors all stem from a man aged 18 to 29 who received the YFV17D yellow fever vaccine. The CDR3 runs from the conserved cysteine through the conserved F or W. D genes are given only for firm matches. The size of a clone is reported for some rows only, either as once, few or many, or as a class for expanded clones.

D gene: -
V gene: TRBV7-3
clone size: few
J gene: TRBJ2-2
CDR3 protein: CASSLGPRPTGELFF
CDR3 DNA: TGTGCCAGCAGCTTAGGACCCAGACCCACCGGGGAGCTGTTTTTT

D gene: -
V gene: TRBV2
clone size: -
J gene: TRBJ2-5
CDR3 protein: CASSEKGGGSQETQYF
CDR3 DNA: TGTGCCAGCAGTGAAAAGGGAGGGGGCAGCCAAGAGACCCAGTACTTC

D gene: -
V gene: TRBV4-2
clone size: many
J gene: TRBJ2-1
CDR3 protein: CASSQEGPGGFTEQFF
CDR3 DNA: TGTGCCAGCAGCCAAGAAGGTCCGGGGGGCTTTACTGAGCAGTTCTTC

D gene: -
V gene: TRBV7-6
clone size: few
J gene: TRBJ2-7
CDR3 protein: CASSLASREQYF
CDR3 DNA: TGTGCCAGCAGCTTAGCTTCGAGGGAGCAGTACTTC

D gene: -
V gene: TRBV5-1
clone size: many
J gene: TRBJ2-3
CDR3 protein: CASSLVPGGTDTQYF
CDR3 DNA: TGCGCCAGCAGCTTGGTTCCGGGGGGCACAGATACGCAGTATTTT

D gene: TRBD1
V gene: TRBV7-9
clone size: -
J gene: TRBJ1-5
CDR3 protein: CASSADRGGQPQHF
CDR3 DNA: TGTGCCAGCAGCGCCGACAGGGGCGGTCAGCCCCAGCATTTT

D gene: -
V gene: TRBV19
clone size: few
J gene: TRBJ2-3
CDR3 protein: CASSPATGDRRKDTQYF
CDR3 DNA: TGTGCCAGTAGTCCAGCAACCGGGGATCGGCGAAAAGATACGCAGTATTTT

D gene: -
V gene: TRBV6-2/TRBV6-3
clone size: -
J gene: TRBJ2-1
CDR3 protein: CASRGDPYNEQFF
CDR3 DNA: TGTGCCAGTAGAGGCGACCCCTACAATGAGCAGTTCTTC

D gene: TRBD2
V gene: TRBV4-1
clone size: few
J gene: TRBJ2-7
CDR3 protein: CASSQDTGTIYYEQYF
CDR3 DNA: TGCGCCAGCAGCCAAGATACCGGGACTATATACTACGAGCAGTACTTC

D gene: TRBD1
V gene: TRBV6-5
clone size: -
J gene: TRBJ2-7
CDR3 protein: CASSYRRQGINEQYF
CDR3 DNA: TGTGCCAGCAGTTACCGGAGACAGGGGATCAACGAGCAGTACTTC

D gene: -
V gene: TRBV7-9
clone size: -
J gene: TRBJ2-1
CDR3 protein: CASSPRGSAYNEQFF
CDR3 DNA: TGTGCCAGCAGCCCCCGGGGGTCGGCCTACAATGAGCAGTTCTTC

D gene: -
V gene: TRBV6-2/TRBV6-3
clone size: few
J gene: TRBJ2-3
CDR3 protein: CASSYSMDEQGTDTQYF
CDR3 DNA: TGTGCCAGCAGTTACTCGATGGACGAGCAAGGCACAGATACGCAGTATTTT

D gene: -
V gene: TRBV30
clone size: few
J gene: TRBJ2-7
CDR3 protein: CAWSLGHEQYF
CDR3 DNA: TGTGCCTGGAGTCTTGGACACGAGCAGTACTTC

D gene: TRBD2
V gene: TRBV5-1
clone size: -
J gene: TRBJ2-3
CDR3 protein: CASSLWGTSGADTQYF
CDR3 DNA: TGCGCCAGCAGCTTGTGGGGGACTAGCGGGGCGGATACGCAGTATTTT

D gene: -
V gene: TRBV12-3/TRBV12-4
clone size: -
J gene: TRBJ1-2
CDR3 protein: CASSSNRERYTF
CDR3 DNA: TGTGCCAGCAGTTCGAACAGGGAGCGCTACACCTTC

D gene: TRBD2
V gene: TRBV10-3
clone size: -
J gene: TRBJ2-3
CDR3 protein: CAISELEAGGPDTQYF
CDR3 DNA: TGTGCCATCAGTGAGTTAGAAGCGGGGGGTCCAGATACGCAGTATTTT

D gene: -
V gene: TRBV11-2
clone size: few
J gene: TRBJ2-3
CDR3 protein: CASRPGRGGQYF
CDR3 DNA: TGTGCCAGCAGGCCTGGAAGGGGGGGACAGTATTTT

D gene: -
V gene: TRBV20-1
clone size: few
J gene: TRBJ1-4
CDR3 protein: CSARSPSNEKLFF
CDR3 DNA: TGCAGTGCTAGATCCCCAAGTAATGAAAAACTGTTTTTT

D gene: -
V gene: TRBV5-1
clone size: few
J gene: TRBJ2-4
CDR3 protein: CASSLVPGTNIQYF
CDR3 DNA: TGCGCCAGCAGCTTGGTACCAGGGACAAACATTCAGTACTTC

D gene: -
V gene: TRBV12-3/TRBV12-4
clone size: -
J gene: TRBJ2-5
CDR3 protein: CASSLPYRDQYF
CDR3 DNA: TGTGCCAGCAGTTTACCTTACAGAGACCAGTACTTC

D gene: -
V gene: TRBV5-1
clone size: -
J gene: TRBJ2-3
CDR3 protein: CASLAGRVQYF
CDR3 DNA: TGCGCCAGCTTGGCGGGACGGGTGCAGTATTTT

D gene: TRBD1
V gene: TRBV12-5
clone size: few
J gene: TRBJ1-6
CDR3 protein: CASGPTLPPLTGYNSPLHF
CDR3 DNA: TGTGCTAGTGGACCAACCCTACCCCCCCTGACAGGGTATAATTCACCCCTCCACTTT

D gene: TRBD1
V gene: TRBV7-3
clone size: few
J gene: TRBJ2-5
CDR3 protein: CASSYTGGSETQYF
CDR3 DNA: TGTGCCAGCAGCTATACAGGGGGCTCAGAGACCCAGTACTTC

D gene: -
V gene: TRBV19
clone size: few
J gene: TRBJ1-1
CDR3 protein: CASRKGNYPSSYTEAFF
CDR3 DNA: TGTGCCAGTCGGAAGGGGAACTACCCCTCGAGTTACACTGAAGCTTTCTTT

D gene: -
V gene: TRBV10-3
clone size: -
J gene: TRBJ2-4
CDR3 protein: CAISEDRTKNIQYF
CDR3 DNA: TGTGCCATCAGTGAGGACAGAACCAAAAACATTCAGTACTTC

D gene: -
V gene: TRBV7-9
clone size: few
J gene: TRBJ2-7
CDR3 protein: CASSLQGRPYEQYF
CDR3 DNA: TGTGCCAGCAGCCTACAGGGCCGACCCTACGAGCAGTACTTC

D gene: -
V gene: TRBV7-3
clone size: -
J gene: TRBJ2-4
CDR3 protein: CASSLKGENIQYF
CDR3 DNA: TGTGCCAGCAGCTTAAAGGGAGAAAACATTCAGTACTTC

D gene: -
V gene: TRBV12-3/TRBV12-4
clone size: -
J gene: TRBJ2-5
CDR3 protein: CASSIGGGETQYF
CDR3 DNA: TGTGCCAGCAGTATCGGAGGGGGGGAGACCCAGTACTTC

D gene: -
V gene: TRBV5-1
clone size: few
J gene: TRBJ2-2
CDR3 protein: CASSSGFHTGELFF
CDR3 DNA: TGCGCCAGCAGCTCCGGATTCCACACCGGGGAGCTGTTTTTT

D gene: -
V gene: TRBV12-3/TRBV12-4
clone size: many
J gene: TRBJ2-1
CDR3 protein: CASSLNGAYNEQFF
CDR3 DNA: TGTGCCAGCAGTTTAAATGGGGCCTACAATGAGCAGTTCTTC

D gene: TRBD2
V gene: TRBV7-2
clone size: many
J gene: TRBJ2-5
CDR3 protein: CASSLGGGKETQYF
CDR3 DNA: TGTGCCAGCAGCTTAGGCGGGGGGAAAGAGACCCAGTACTTC

D gene: TRBD1
V gene: TRBV20-1
clone size: few
J gene: TRBJ1-6
CDR3 protein: CSARDDRGRNSPLHF
CDR3 DNA: TGCAGTGCTAGGGACGACAGGGGGCGAAATTCACCCCTCCACTTT

D gene: -
V gene: TRBV20-1
clone size: few
J gene: TRBJ1-1
CDR3 protein: CSASPEGEQTEAFF
CDR3 DNA: TGCAGTGCTTCGCCGGAGGGGGAGCAAACTGAAGCTTTCTTT

D gene: TRBD1
V gene: TRBV7-3
clone size: few
J gene: TRBJ2-3
CDR3 protein: CASSPGGQGGKDTQYF
CDR3 DNA: TGTGCCAGCAGCCCAGGGGGACAGGGGGGGAAAGATACGCAGTATTTT

D gene: TRBD1
V gene: TRBV11-2
clone size: -
J gene: TRBJ2-7
CDR3 protein: CASSLVGDPGGSRVYYEQYF
CDR3 DNA: TGTGCCAGCAGCTTAGTCGGGGACCCAGGGGGCAGCCGGGTTTACTACGAGCAGTACTTC

D gene: -
V gene: TRBV5-1
clone size: -
J gene: TRBJ1-2
CDR3 protein: CASSPRTANGYTF
CDR3 DNA: TGCGCCAGCAGCCCGCGGACCGCTAACGGCTACACCTTC

D gene: -
V gene: TRBV7-6
clone size: few
J gene: TRBJ2-7
CDR3 protein: CASSLTPYEQYF
CDR3 DNA: TGTGCCAGCAGCTTAACCCCCTACGAGCAGTACTTC

D gene: -
V gene: TRBV12-5
clone size: -
J gene: TRBJ2-2
CDR3 protein: CASGPQQVAGELFF
CDR3 DNA: TGTGCTAGTGGTCCCCAACAGGTAGCCGGGGAGCTGTTTTTT

D gene: TRBD1
V gene: TRBV29-1
clone size: -
J gene: TRBJ2-1
CDR3 protein: CSGTGYNEQFF
CDR3 DNA: TGCAGCGGGACAGGCTACAATGAGCAGTTCTTC

D gene: TRBD1
V gene: TRBV6-5
clone size: few
J gene: TRBJ2-1
CDR3 protein: CASSLETGDEQFF
CDR3 DNA: TGTGCCAGCAGTTTGGAGACAGGGGATGAGCAGTTCTTC

D gene: -
V gene: TRBV27
clone size: -
J gene: TRBJ2-5
CDR3 protein: CASSRGWGSETKYF
CDR3 DNA: TGTGCCAGCAGTAGAGGTTGGGGATCAGAGACCAAGTACTTC

D gene: -
V gene: TRBV7-2
clone size: -
J gene: TRBJ2-3
CDR3 protein: CASSASGVTTQYF
CDR3 DNA: TGTGCCAGCAGCGCCTCGGGGGTTACTACGCAGTATTTT

D gene: -
V gene: TRBV20-1
clone size: once
J gene: TRBJ1-1
CDR3 protein: CSARDPRLGGRAEAFF
CDR3 DNA: TGCAGTGCTAGAGATCCCCGCCTTGGGGGTAGGGCTGAAGCTTTCTTT

D gene: TRBD2
V gene: TRBV3-1
clone size: -
J gene: TRBJ2-1
CDR3 protein: CASSQDGTSGDYRQFF
CDR3 DNA: TGTGCCAGCAGCCAAGATGGGACTAGCGGGGATTATAGGCAGTTCTTC

D gene: TRBD1
V gene: TRBV7-2
clone size: few
J gene: TRBJ2-5
CDR3 protein: CASSMGQKETQYF
CDR3 DNA: TGTGCCAGCAGCATGGGACAGAAAGAGACCCAGTACTTC

D gene: TRBD2
V gene: TRBV11-1
clone size: -
J gene: TRBJ2-7
CDR3 protein: CASSLVTAGGRTFSYEQYF
CDR3 DNA: TGTGCCAGCAGCTTAGTTACGGCGGGGGGGCGTACCTTCTCCTACGAGCAGTACTTC

D gene: -
V gene: TRBV6-2/TRBV6-3
clone size: -
J gene: TRBJ1-2
CDR3 protein: CASSLAGFYYGYTF
CDR3 DNA: TGTGCCAGCAGTCTAGCCGGGTTCTACTATGGCTACACCTTC

D gene: -
V gene: TRBV19
clone size: -
J gene: TRBJ2-1
CDR3 protein: CASRPGPPPNEQFF
CDR3 DNA: TGTGCCAGTAGGCCGGGACCCCCTCCGAATGAGCAGTTCTTC

D gene: TRBD2
V gene: TRBV5-4
clone size: -
J gene: TRBJ2-5
CDR3 protein: CASASGGGPRETQYF
CDR3 DNA: TGTGCCAGCGCATCGGGGGGGGGCCCAAGAGAGACCCAGTACTTC

D gene: -
V gene: TRBV13
clone size: -
J gene: TRBJ2-3
CDR3 protein: CASSSFSDTQYF
CDR3 DNA: TGTGCCAGCAGCTCCTTCTCGGATACGCAGTATTTT

D gene: -
V gene: TRBV12-3/TRBV12-4
clone size: -
J gene: TRBJ2-1
CDR3 protein: CASSVTGYEQFF
CDR3 DNA: TGTGCCAGCAGTGTTACAGGGTATGAGCAGTTCTTC

D gene: TRBD2
V gene: TRBV6-2/TRBV6-3
clone size: -
J gene: TRBJ2-1
CDR3 protein: CASIGTSNYNEQFF
CDR3 DNA: TGTGCCAGCATAGGGACTAGCAATTACAATGAGCAGTTCTTC

D gene: TRBD2
V gene: TRBV7-3
clone size: -
J gene: TRBJ2-5
CDR3 protein: CASSLKRGDHQETQYF
CDR3 DNA: TGTGCCAGCAGCTTAAAGCGGGGGGATCACCAAGAGACCCAGTACTTC